The 17 T cell receptor beta chains below all came from one sample that was sequenced in a study of blood T cell repertoires in COVID-19 (dated by TCRdb to 2018 to 2020). The receptor library was made with the immunoSEQ multiplex PCR assay. What TCRdb holds here is the immuneACCESS table cut down to in-frame rearrangements. Part of the clones is not present; checked against another copy, under half of the missing clones reflect an unresolved V gene, and the others are unexplained. For this sample the table gives about 140,000 clones, of which about 75% were detected only once. The ten top clones hold roughly 2.9% of the sample. Sequencing was done on a sample of PBMCs or T cells enriched from blood (not recorded which). Receptors originate from a woman in her forties or fifties who had recovered from COVID-19.

The chain recombines TRBV25-1 with TRBJ2-3, with D hard to call. This CDR3 has 14 amino acids. The germline CDR1 and CDR2 sequences are MGHDK and SYGVNS. V was cut by 3 bases and J by 4 bases, with 11 bases left in between. The CDR3 loop reads CASSDDDSPDTQYF. In DNA, the CDR3 is TGTGCCAGCAGTGACGACGACTCTCCAGATACGCAGTATTTT.

The V and J genes are TRBV18 and TRBJ1-2; TRBD1 aligns across 12 bases. The length of the CDR3 is 17 residues. V dropped 6 bases and J dropped 0; count of bases not matched to a gene: 8. The germline gives CDR1 KGHSH, CDR2 LQKENI. CDR3 DNA sequence: TGTGCCAGCTCCCAAGGGACAGGGGGCGCTTCTAACTATGGCTACACCTTC. Protein product: CASSQGTGGASNYGYTF.

This clone has just one count. This chain joins TRBV9 and TRBJ2-3, with 7 bases that match TRBD2. CDR1 and CDR2 from the germline V gene are SGDLS and YYNGEE. The CDR3 is 15 amino acids. V shed 4 bases and J 4 bases; nucleotides not matched to a gene: 9. The CDR3 protein is CASSRDYGNADTQYF. CDR3 nucleotides: TGTGCCAGCAGCCGGGACTACGGTAATGCAGATACGCAGTATTTT.

This rearrangement joins TRBV12-3 or TRBV12-4 to TRBJ1-6, with D possibly matching TRBD1 (5 bases). There are 13 residues in the CDR3. V was clipped by 6 bases and J by 7 bases, with 10 bases between them. This CDR3 is CASRVTANSPLHF. The CDR3 bases are TGTGCCAGCAGGGTGACAGCAAATTCACCCCTCCACTTT.

V gene TRBV3-1 (or the pseudogene TRBV3-2) combines with J gene TRBJ2-5; 7 bases align to TRBD1. CDR1 LGHDT and CDR2 YNNKEL come from the germline V gene (reference sequence). V shed 3 bases and J 4 bases; nucleotides not matched to a gene: 11. The CDR3 is made up of 16 amino acids. CDR3 in amino acids: CASSHGAKGAGETQYF. Written as DNA, the CDR3 is TGTGCCAGCAGCCACGGAGCTAAGGGGGCGGGAGAGACCCAGTACTTC.

Worth noting for this clone: A junction end diverges from the germline sequence, so it may reflect a read error. V and J are TRBV19 and TRBJ2-7; TRBD2 aligns across 7 bases. Germline lookup yields CDR1 LNHDA and CDR2 SQIVND (reference sequence). CDR3 size: 13 residues. The CDR3 DNA is TGTGCCAGTAGTATAGAGGGGTCGCGGGAGCGGTACTTC. Encoded protein: CASSIEGSRERYF. The whole variable domain, filled in from reference TRBV19 and TRBJ2-7, reads DGGITQSPKYLFRKEGQNVTLSCEQNLNHDAMYWYRQDPGQGLRLIYYSQIVNDFQKGDIAEGYSVSREKKESFPLTVTSAQKNPTAFYLCASSIEGSRERYFGPGTRLTVT.

The chain uses TRBV5-8 and TRBJ2-7; 7 nucleotides line up with TRBD2. The CDR3 is made up of 12 amino acids. The trim removed 7 bases at V and 6 bases at J, leaving 7 bases unmatched. The germline V gene encodes CDR1 SGHTS and CDR2 YDEGEE. Here the CDR3 DNA reads TGTGCCAGCTGGACTAGTTATGGCGAGCAGTACTTC. Protein sequence: CASWTSYGEQYF.

This clone has more than one count but fewer than ten. V and J are TRBV25-1 and TRBJ2-1, with TRBD2 matching 9 bases. Germline assignment: CDR1 MGHDK and CDR2 SYGVNS. The CDR3 spans 15 residues. V was clipped by 5 bases and J by 12 bases; unmatched bases: 14. CDR3 nucleotide sequence: TGTGCCAGCAGTTTGCCCATTGCGGGGGGGCAAGGGCAGTTCTTC. Translation: CASSLPIAGGQGQFF.

The V and J genes are TRBV5-1 and TRBJ2-1; TRBD1 aligns across 8 bases. CDR3 length equals 15 residues. V dropped 4 bases and J dropped 3; count of bases not matched to a gene: 6. CDR1 is SGHRS, CDR2 YFSETQ, per germline. CDR3 in DNA: TGCGCCAGCAGCCCCCAGGGGGCACGCTACAATGAGCAGTTCTTC. Amino acids: CASSPQGARYNEQFF.

The chain has TRBV11-2 and TRBJ2-5, with 7 nucleotides matching TRBD2. V lost 5 bases to trimming and J lost 5 bases; unmatched junction nucleotides: 14. CDR3 length: 16 residues. Germline CDR1 is SGHAT and CDR2 is FQNNGV. This CDR3 is CASSRYPAGAGETQYF. CDR3 nucleotide sequence: TGTGCCAGCAGCCGATATCCCGCGGGAGCTGGGGAGACCCAGTACTTC.

This clone was seen a single time. CDR3 DNA sequence: TGTGCCAGCTCACCAGAGGGGGCGAACTATGGCTACACCTTC. It codes for CASSPEGANYGYTF. The genes are TRBV18 and TRBJ1-2, with 7 bases aligning to TRBD1. The CDR3 runs to 14 residues. V shed 2 bases, J shed 2 bases, and the junction held 2 bases outside the gene matches. The germline V gene encodes CDR1 KGHSH and CDR2 LQKENI. The full variable domain, rest sourced from reference TRBV18 and TRBJ1-2, is NAGVMQNPRHLVRRRGQEARLRCSPMKGHSHVYWYRQLPEEGLKFMVYLQKENIIDESGMPKERFSAEFPKEGPSILRIQQVVRGDSAAYFCASSPEGANYGYTFGSGTRLTVV.

This chain joins TRBV29-1 and TRBJ2-1, with 7 nucleotides matching TRBD2. The V gene's germline CDR1 is SQVTM and CDR2 ANQGSEA. This CDR3 comprises 11 residues. The CDR3 region is CSVGGRGEQFF. Written as DNA, the CDR3 is TGCAGTGTGGGAGGGCGGGGTGAGCAGTTCTTC.

This clone was seen a few times. The rearrangement links TRBV5-5 to TRBJ1-4, with D possibly TRBD1 on 5 matching bases. This CDR3 is built from 15 residues. The V gene lost 0 bases and the J gene lost 1 base, with 7 bases spanning the gap. CDR1 and CDR2 (germline): SGHKS, YYEKEE (reference sequence). The CDR3 reads CASSLAGGTNEKLFF. The CDR3 nucleotides are TGTGCCAGCAGCTTGGCGGGGGGAACTAATGAAAAACTGTTTTTT.

The chain uses TRBV5-1 and TRBJ2-7; TRBD2 agrees at 10 bases. J lost 0 bases, V lost 3 bases, and 3 bases had no gene match. Germline V CDR1 and CDR2: SGHRS, YFSETQ. The CDR3 extends over 15 amino acids. CDR3 bases: TGCGCCAGCAGCTCTAGCGGGAGCCTCTCCTACGAGCAGTACTTC. Amino acid sequence: CASSSSGSLSYEQYF.

The chain couples TRBV7-9 to TRBJ1-6; no firm D call. Germline CDR1 is SEHNR and CDR2 is FQNEAQ (reference sequence). The CDR3 is 14 amino acids. V lost 5 bases to trimming and J lost 3 bases, with 8 bases between them. The CDR3 coding sequence is TGTGCCAGCAGCCCCGCCAGCTATAATTCACCCCTCCACTTT. This sequence encodes CASSPASYNSPLHF.

The chain uses TRBV6-5 and TRBJ1-1; perhaps TRBD1 as D (6 bases). The CDR3 consists of 14 residues. Germline V gives CDR1 MNHEY, CDR2 SVGAGI. Trimming stripped 8 bases from V and 2 bases from J, with 15 bases between. Here the CDR3 reads CASLRRGANTEAFF. Here the CDR3 DNA reads TGTGCCAGCCTCCGACGGGGGGCTAACACTGAAGCTTTCTTT.

V and J are TRBV28 and TRBJ2-2, with D tentatively TRBD1 (6 bases). Germline V gene data show CDR1 as MDHEN and CDR2 as SYDVKM. The V end was cut by 2 bases, the J end by 6 bases, with 19 bases between. The CDR3 runs 17 residues. For the CDR3, the DNA is TGTGCCAGCAGTTTAGAGCTATCGGGGACAAGGGCCGGGGAGCTGTTTTTT. Residues: CASSLELSGTRAGELFF.